These 17 T cell receptor beta chains came from one sample sequenced in a study of quantifying T cell responses using KT2 cells. Study-wide background: RNA was reverse transcribed with TCR alpha and beta constant-region primers.

An oligo carrying a UMI was ligated to the cDNA 3' end. The first PCR ran approximately 4 cycles with an equimolar RC1.1 and RC1.2 beta primer mix. TCRdb called the UMI-ligation and nested PCR reads again in MiXCR, with one record for every CDR3 protein. The sample holds some 33,000 distinct CDR3 sequences, about a tenth seen once. The material sequenced was PBMCs spiked with cells of the T cell clone KT2. The receptors here all came from a human donor.

The chain has TRBV2 and TRBJ2-7; D is perhaps TRBD1 (6 bases). CDR3 length: 15 amino acids. V was trimmed by 2 bases and J by 1 base, leaving 12 bases between them. Germline assignment: CDR1 SNHLY and CDR2 FYNNEI. CDR3 sequence: CASSESVQGSYEQYF. The CDR3 DNA is TGTGCCAGCAGTGAATCGGTCCAGGGGTCCTACGAGCAGTACTTC.

The chain uses TRBV25-1 and TRBJ1-3; TRBD1 matches 11 bases. J gave up 7 bases and V 8 bases, and 4 bases lay outside the gene matches. CDR1 MGHDK and CDR2 SYGVNS come from the germline V gene. The CDR3 loop spans 13 amino acids. In DNA form, the CDR3 reads TGTGCCAGCTTGGACAGGGGGCGGAACACCATATATTTT. This encodes CASLDRGRNTIYF.

This chain uses TRBV6-1 with TRBJ2-7; 10 bases are shared with TRBD1. Trimming took 2 bases from V and 2 from J; bases not matched to a gene: 12. Germline lookup yields CDR1 MNHNS and CDR2 SASEGT. The CDR3 sequence is 18 residues long. CDR3: CASSERQGALLFTYEQYF. CDR3 nucleotides: TGTGCCAGCAGTGAACGACAGGGGGCCCTTCTCTTTACCTACGAGCAGTACTTC.

The chain carries TRBV18 and TRBJ1-1; D call uncertain. V shed 5 bases and J shed 1 base, with 8 bases lying between them. The germline CDR1 and CDR2 sequences are KGHSH and LQKENI. The CDR3 is 13 residues long. The CDR3 DNA sequence: TGTGCCAGCTCAAAGGACCCGAACACTGAAGCTTTCTTT. Its protein product is CASSKDPNTEAFF.

This clonotype was seen many times. The chain carries TRBV18 and TRBJ2-7, with 8 bases fitting TRBD2. Per germline, CDR1 KGHSH and CDR2 LQKENI. The CDR3 consists of 15 residues. With 2 bases clipped from V and 0 bases from J, the junction kept 3 bases outside the gene matches. This chain's CDR3 is CASSPNRGGSYEQYF. The CDR3 nucleotides read TGTGCCAGCTCACCAAATCGGGGGGGCTCCTACGAGCAGTACTTC.

In this sample, this clonotype turned up many times. CDR3 nucleotide sequence: TGTGCTAGTGGCTTAACCCGGACAGGGGCCGCCACAGATACGCAGTATTTT. Encoded protein: CASGLTRTGAATDTQYF. The rearrangement links TRBV12-5 to TRBJ2-3; TRBD1 matches 9 bases. V was pared by 6 bases and J by 2 bases, with 12 bases of the junction left unmatched. This CDR3 spans 17 amino acids. CDR1 and CDR2 from the germline V gene are LGHNT and FRNRAP.

A few counts support this clonotype. The CDR3 DNA reads as TGCGCCAGCAGCATGGGACAGCTGAACACTGAAGCTTTCTTT. It codes for CASSMGQLNTEAFF. The V gene is TRBV5-1, the J gene TRBJ1-1; 7 bases are shared with TRBD1. CDR3 size: 14 residues. The V segment lost 4 bases and the J segment 0 bases; nucleotides outside the gene matches: 3. Germline CDR1 SGHRS, CDR2 YFSETQ.

The table lists this clonotype with many counts. The rearrangement joins TRBV20-1 to TRBJ1-5, with 8 bases identical to TRBD1. Germline CDR1 is DFQATT and CDR2 is SNEGSKA (reference sequence). V was pared by 3 bases and J by 2 bases, with 3 bases of the junction left unmatched. The CDR3 length is 14 residues. CDR3 sequence reads: CSASQGARNQPQHF. The CDR3, as DNA: TGCAGTGCTAGCCAGGGGGCGCGCAATCAGCCCCAGCATTTT.

In this sample, this clonotype turned up many times. The genes are TRBV27 and TRBJ1-4, with TRBD1 as a possible D gene (6 bases). CDR3 length: 13 amino acids. Trimming took 5 bases from V and 4 from J, leaving 8 bases between them. Germline CDR1 reads MNHEY; CDR2 reads SMNVEV (reference sequence). The chain's CDR3 is CASSRQVNEKLFF. In nucleotides, the CDR3 is TGTGCCAGCAGTCGACAGGTTAATGAAAAACTGTTTTTT.

This chain uses TRBV12-3 or TRBV12-4 with TRBJ1-1; D perhaps matches TRBD1 (6 bases). The CDR3 length is 14 residues. V was clipped by 2 bases and J by 5 bases, with 12 bases between them. The CDR3 DNA is TGTGCCAGCAGTTTAAGTGGGGGCAGGACTGAAGCTTTCTTT. It specifies CASSLSGGRTEAFF.

This chain links TRBV4-1 with TRBJ1-5; TRBD1 is a possible D gene (5 bases). The CDR3 extends over 18 amino acids. Germline values: CDR1 MGHRA, CDR2 YSYEKL. V dropped 0 bases and J dropped 7 bases, with 22 bases sitting between them. DNA of the CDR3: TGCGCCAGCAGCCAAGAAAATCTGATGGGCAACCGGGGGCAGCCCCAGCATTTT. Translation: CASSQENLMGNRGQPQHF.

The CDR3 region is CASSSQGVPAPGELFF. The CDR3 bases are TGTGCCAGCAGCTCACAGGGGGTCCCCGCCCCCGGGGAGCTGTTTTTT. The chain is built from TRBV7-8 and TRBJ2-2; 8 bases are a match to TRBD1. This CDR3 comprises 16 residues. Germline lookup yields CDR1 SGHVS and CDR2 FQNEAQ. V gave up 4 bases and J gave up 6 bases; unmatched junction bases: 10. The whole variable domain, filled in from reference TRBV7-8 and TRBJ2-2, reads GAGVSQSPRYKVAKRGQDVALRCDPISGHVSLFWYQQALGQGPEFLTYFQNEAQLDKSGLPSDRFFAERPEGSVSTLKIQRTQQEDSAVYLCASSSQGVPAPGELFFGEGSRLTVL.

At least ten counts were recorded for this clonotype. The V gene is TRBV6-1, the J gene TRBJ2-1, with D possibly being TRBD2 (6 bases). The ends were cut back, 0 bases at V and 0 bases at J, with 6 bases in the middle. The germline CDR1 and CDR2 sequences are MNHNS and SASEGT. The CDR3 has 15 residues. The CDR3 is CASSEAGGSYNEQFF. The CDR3 region has the DNA TGTGCCAGCAGTGAAGCGGGAGGCTCCTACAATGAGCAGTTCTTC.

This clonotype is labeled medium-sized (0.01 to 0.1%). The chain is built from TRBV20-1 and TRBJ1-6; no clear D. The germline CDR1 and CDR2 sequences are DFQATT and SNEGSKA (reference sequence). The CDR3 runs 17 residues. Trimming removed 0 bases from V and 0 bases from J, with 12 bases in between. The chain's CDR3 is CSARDVVSSSYNSPLHF. The CDR3, as DNA: TGCAGTGCTAGAGACGTCGTGTCTAGCTCCTATAATTCACCCCTCCACTTT.

This clonotype was detected a few times. V is TRBV10-2 and J is TRBJ1-2, with 7 bases aligning to TRBD1. V trimming: 2 bases; J trimming: 6 bases; junction bases outside the gene matches: 6. This CDR3 has 14 amino acids. CDR1 and CDR2 from the germline V gene are WSHSY and SAAADI. This chain's CDR3 is CASSEAGGGNGYTF. The CDR3 DNA reads as TGCGCCAGCAGTGAGGCAGGGGGAGGCAATGGCTACACCTTC.

This clonotype was found many times. The chain couples TRBV7-8 to TRBJ2-3; tentatively, D is TRBD2 (6 bases). Trimming left V 6 bases short and J 1 base short, with 20 bases between. This CDR3 has 17 residues. Germline CDR1 is SGHVS and CDR2 is FQNEAQ. The CDR3 DNA follows: TGTGCCAGCAGTCGAACGGGGGATTATACGGGCACAGATACGCAGTATTTT. This encodes CASSRTGDYTGTDTQYF.

The genes are TRBV6-2 or TRBV6-3 and TRBJ2-3; D might be TRBD2 (5 bases). The germline V and J ends were trimmed by 8 bases and 3 bases, with 9 bases remaining between them. The V gene's germline CDR1 is MNHEY and CDR2 SVGEGT. CDR3 length equals 12 residues. The CDR3 sequence: CASGTRTDTQYF. In DNA, the CDR3 is TGTGCCAGCGGAACTAGAACAGATACGCAGTATTTT.